Presented here are 20 T cell receptor beta chains from one specimen sequenced in a study of graft-versus-host responses after intestinal transplantation. Data came from immunoSEQ multiplex PCR; TCRdb stores just in-frame clones and leaves some out. The data hold about 37,000 clones, with around 90% observed a single time. Graft tissue was processed to release intraepithelial and lamina propria lymphocytes. The sample was ileum tissue, taken around 190 days after intestinal transplant. These receptors were taken from a human patient who received an intestinal transplant, so some T cells may come from the graft donor.

The rearrangement uses TRBV18 and TRBJ2-7, with 15 bases fitting TRBD2. CDR3 length: 15 amino acids. V was clipped by 6 bases and J by 5 bases; unmatched bases: 5. The V gene's germline CDR1 is KGHSH and CDR2 LQKENI. The CDR3 DNA reads TGTGCCAGCTCCCGCGGACTAGCGGGAGGGAACGAGCAGTACTTC. Translation gives CASSRGLAGGNEQYF.

The CDR3 DNA reads TGTGCCAGCAGGCTGACAGGGGGAAGCCATCAGCCCCAGCATTTT. It codes for CASRLTGGSHQPQHF. V gene TRBV2 combines with J gene TRBJ1-5; TRBD1 agrees at 9 bases. The CDR3 has 15 amino acids. V dropped 6 bases and J dropped 5; count of bases not matched to a gene: 8. Germline V gene data show CDR1 as SNHLY and CDR2 as FYNNEI.

The gene calls are TRBV19 and TRBJ2-2; 10 bases align to TRBD2. Unmatched junction bases numbered 10, after V lost 6 bases and J lost 6 bases. The CDR3 consists of 16 residues. CDR1 is LNHDA and CDR2 is SQIVND in the germline V gene (reference sequence). The CDR3 bases are TGTGCCAGTAGAAATCCGGGAGCGGGAGGGCCCGGGGAGCTGTTTTTT. It is translated as CASRNPGAGGPGELFF.

V is TRBV6-5 and J is TRBJ2-1, with a tentative D call TRBD2 (5 bases). Between the trimmed V and J ends, which lost 11 bases and 6 bases, there was a span of 14 bases. This CDR3 has 12 amino acids. Germline V gives CDR1 MNHEY, CDR2 SVGAGI. CDR3 coding DNA: TGTGCCGAAGAGGGTACGGCCAATGAGCAGTTCTTC. It yields the protein CAEEGTANEQFF.

The genes are TRBV27 and TRBJ2-1; 9 bases match TRBD2. Per the germline V gene, CDR1 is MNHEY and CDR2 is SMNVEV (reference sequence). The J segment lost 5 bases and the V segment lost 2 bases, leaving 4 bases of the junction unmatched. The CDR3 is 15 residues long. DNA for the CDR3: TGTGCCAGCAGTTTAATGGGACTAGCCCACAATGAGCAGTTCTTC. Translation: CASSLMGLAHNEQFF.

This sequence joins TRBV30 and TRBJ2-4; 8 bases match TRBD1. Losses at the gene ends were 0 bases for V and 6 bases for J; bases not matched to a gene: 1. Germline V gene lookup returns CDR1 GTSNPN and CDR2 SVGIG (reference sequence). The CDR3 loop spans 13 amino acids. CDR3 bases: TGTGCCTGGAGTGTAACAGGGGGAAACATTCAGTACTTC. Translated, it gives CAWSVTGGNIQYF. Using reference TRBV30 and TRBJ2-4 for the parts outside the CDR3, the full variable domain is SQTIHQWPATLVQPVGSPLSLECTVEGTSNPNLYWYRQAAGRGLQLLFYSVGIGQISSEVPQNLSASRPQDRQFILSSKKLLLSDSGFYLCAWSVTGGNIQYFGAGTRLSVL.

This sequence joins TRBV7-2 and TRBJ1-2; tentatively, D is TRBD1 (6 bases). V was shortened by 4 bases and J by 7 bases, with 13 bases between the two germline ends. Looked up from germline, CDR1 is SGHTA and CDR2 is FQGNSA. The CDR3 runs 13 residues. Written as DNA, the CDR3 is TGTGCCAGCAGCTCGACAGGTATTCTTGGCTACACCTTC. Residues: CASSSTGILGYTF.

As regards this clone: The same CDR3 also results from other DNA sequences found in this sample. V and J are TRBV5-1 and TRBJ1-4; tentatively, D is TRBD1 (5 bases). The CDR3 contains 15 residues. Germline lookup yields CDR1 SGHRS and CDR2 YFSETQ. V was shortened by 0 bases and J by 11 bases, with 17 bases between the two germline ends. This chain's CDR3 is CASSLAGTPAEKLFF. In DNA form, the CDR3 reads TGCGCCAGCAGCTTGGCCGGGACGCCGGCCGAGAAACTGTTTTTT.

The chain uses TRBV2 and TRBJ2-5; 7 nucleotides align to TRBD2. The CDR3 spans 17 residues. Germline V CDR1 and CDR2: SNHLY, FYNNEI. Trimming removed 8 bases from V and 1 base from J; junction bases left unmatched: 16. The CDR3 spells CASASGGRFLFQETQYF. CDR3 DNA: TGTGCCAGCGCCTCGGGGGGACGTTTTCTCTTCCAAGAGACCCAGTACTTC.

This chain connects TRBV7-9 to TRBJ2-2; D ambiguous. In germline, CDR1 is SEHNR, CDR2 FQNEAQ (reference sequence). The CDR3 has 13 amino acids. Deletions cut 6 bases from V and 4 bases from J, with 9 bases between. The CDR3 region has the DNA TGTGCCAGCAGTGAACAGATCACCGGGGAGCTGTTTTTT. This codes for CASSEQITGELFF.

The chain carries TRBV11-3 and TRBJ1-6, with D possibly matching TRBD1 (6 bases). The V gene lost 0 bases and the J gene lost 6 bases, with 15 bases spanning the gap. This CDR3 spans 17 amino acids. Germline-derived CDR1 and CDR2 are SGHNT and YENEEA. This CDR3 is CASSLETLRTVNSPLHF. The CDR3 region has the DNA TGTGCCAGCAGCTTAGAAACTCTCCGGACAGTTAATTCACCCCTCCACTTT.

The rearrangement uses TRBV11-2 and TRBJ2-3, with TRBD2 matching 7 bases. The ends lost 4 bases at V and 5 bases at J; junction bases unmatched: 15. Germline values: CDR1 SGHAT, CDR2 FQNNGV. There are 17 residues in the CDR3. The CDR3 reads CASSSRGGAGDLDTQYF. CDR3 coding DNA: TGTGCCAGCAGCTCTCGCGGAGGCGCGGGAGATTTAGATACGCAGTATTTT.

This sequence joins TRBV9 and TRBJ1-2; 8 bases line up with TRBD1. The J segment lost 5 bases and the V segment lost 5 bases, leaving 11 bases of the junction unmatched. The CDR3 is 15 residues long. Germline loops: CDR1 SGDLS, CDR2 YYNGEE. CDR3 loop: CASRGQALGGYGYTF. DNA for the CDR3: TGTGCCAGCAGGGGACAGGCGCTGGGAGGATATGGCTACACCTTC.

The V call is TRBV7-9, the J call TRBJ2-3; D is unclear. V was clipped by 5 bases and J by 2 bases, with 26 bases between them. This CDR3 spans 19 amino acids. CDR1 is SEHNR, CDR2 FQNEAQ, per germline (reference sequence). CDR3 sequence reads: CASSPRTAFVGSPTDTQYF. CDR3 sequence (DNA): TGTGCCAGCAGCCCTAGAACCGCCTTCGTGGGATCCCCCACAGATACGCAGTATTTT.

The chain carries TRBV28 and TRBJ1-2; TRBD1 matches at 10 bases. Germline CDR1 MDHEN, CDR2 SYDVKM. The J segment lost 4 bases and the V segment lost 5 bases, leaving 7 bases of the junction unmatched. There are 15 residues in the CDR3. The CDR3 nucleotides read TGTGCCAGCAGTCAGACAGGGGGCTTCGGCTATGGCTACACCTTC. The encoded protein is CASSQTGGFGYGYTF.

The DNA for the CDR3 is TGTGCCAGCAGCCCCGCAGGGTCCTATAATTCACCCCTCCACTTT. Its protein product is CASSPAGSYNSPLHF. This chain uses TRBV28 with TRBJ1-6; D may be TRBD1 (5 bases). V was cut by 6 bases and J by 1 base, with 10 bases left in between. The CDR3 sequence is 15 residues long. The V gene's germline CDR1 is MDHEN and CDR2 SYDVKM.

This clone was seen a single time. The gene calls are TRBV5-4 and TRBJ2-1, with TRBD2 identical over 11 bases. The V and J ends lost 2 bases and 9 bases, in that order; junction bases with no gene match: 7. From germline, CDR1 is SGHNT and CDR2 YYREEE (reference sequence). The CDR3 contains 15 residues. The CDR3 protein is CASSLLSGGAGEQFF. CDR3 DNA: TGTGCCAGCAGCTTACTTAGCGGGGGGGCCGGTGAGCAGTTCTTC.

The J gene is TRBJ2-7, the V gene TRBV16; 9 positions agree with TRBD1. The CDR3 contains 13 residues. V lost 6 bases and J lost 4; bases outside the gene matches: 4. In germline, CDR1 is KGHSY, CDR2 FQNENV. The CDR3 reads CASSHRGLYEQYF. CDR3 DNA: TGTGCCAGCAGTCACAGGGGGCTGTACGAGCAGTACTTC. The full variable domain, its missing parts supplied by reference TRBV16 and TRBJ2-7, is GEEVAQTPKHLVRGEGQKAKLYCAPIKGHSYVFWYQQVLKNEFKFLISFQNENVFDETGMPKERFSAKCLPNSPCSLEIQATKLEDSAVYFCASSHRGLYEQYFGPGTRLTVT.

The chain recombines TRBV6-5 with TRBJ2-5; D is possibly TRBD1 or TRBD2 (5 bases each). CDR1 and CDR2 from the germline V gene are MNHEY and SVGAGI. V was trimmed by 7 bases and J by 5 bases, leaving 11 bases between them. This CDR3 is built from 12 residues. Here the CDR3 DNA reads TGTGCCAGCACGGGGCCCATGGAGACCCAGTACTTC. It encodes CASTGPMETQYF.

This chain connects TRBV5-1 to TRBJ1-4; TRBD1 agrees at 11 bases. V shed 2 bases, J shed 3 bases, and the junction held 9 bases outside the gene matches. Germline assignment: CDR1 SGHRS and CDR2 YFSETQ. CDR3 size: 18 residues. The DNA for the CDR3 is TGCGCCAGCAGCTTTCTACCGGGACAGGGGGGTTCTAATGAAAAACTGTTTTTT. This encodes CASSFLPGQGGSNEKLFF.